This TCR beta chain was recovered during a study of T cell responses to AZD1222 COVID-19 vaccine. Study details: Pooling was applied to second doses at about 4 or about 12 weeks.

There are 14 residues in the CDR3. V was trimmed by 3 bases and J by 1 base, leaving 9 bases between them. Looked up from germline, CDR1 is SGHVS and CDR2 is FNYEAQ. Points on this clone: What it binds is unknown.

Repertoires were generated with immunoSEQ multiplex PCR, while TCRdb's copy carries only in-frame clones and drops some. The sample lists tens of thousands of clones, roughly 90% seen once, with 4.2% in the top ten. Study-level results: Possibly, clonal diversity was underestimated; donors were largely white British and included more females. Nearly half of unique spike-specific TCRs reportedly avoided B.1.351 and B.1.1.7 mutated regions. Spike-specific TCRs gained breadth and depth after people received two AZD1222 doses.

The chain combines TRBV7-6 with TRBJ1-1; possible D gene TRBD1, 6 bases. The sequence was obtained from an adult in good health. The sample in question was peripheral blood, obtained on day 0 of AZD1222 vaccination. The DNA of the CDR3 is TGTGCCAGCAGCTTCAACAGGGCGAACACTGAAGCTTTCTTT. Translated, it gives CASSFNRANTEAFF. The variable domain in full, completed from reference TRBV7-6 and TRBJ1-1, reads GAGVSQSPRYKVTKRGQDVALRCDPISGHVSLYWYRQALGQGPEFLTYFNYEAQQDKSGLPNDRFSAERPEGSISTLTIQRTEQRDSAMYRCASSFNRANTEAFFGQGTRLTVV.